This record concerns one T cell receptor (beta chain) sequence. This entry comes from a study of tumour-infiltrating T cells in Burkitt lymphoma. TCRdb keeps only in-frame clones here, not all; method: immunoSEQ multiplex PCR. The sample consists of under 8,500 clones, about a sixth of them appearing once. This TCR came from a human donor with diffuse large B-cell lymphoma. Source material: tumor tissue.

This CDR3 is CASCGENRNEQFF. The CDR3 DNA follows: TGTGCCAGTTGCGGCGAAAACCGCAATGAGCAGTTCTTC. The J gene is TRBJ2-1, the V gene TRBV19; no reliable D call. V lost 8 bases and J 6 bases, leaving 14 bases between the germline ends. Looked up from germline, CDR1 is LNHDA and CDR2 is SQIVND (reference sequence). CDR3 size: 13 residues.